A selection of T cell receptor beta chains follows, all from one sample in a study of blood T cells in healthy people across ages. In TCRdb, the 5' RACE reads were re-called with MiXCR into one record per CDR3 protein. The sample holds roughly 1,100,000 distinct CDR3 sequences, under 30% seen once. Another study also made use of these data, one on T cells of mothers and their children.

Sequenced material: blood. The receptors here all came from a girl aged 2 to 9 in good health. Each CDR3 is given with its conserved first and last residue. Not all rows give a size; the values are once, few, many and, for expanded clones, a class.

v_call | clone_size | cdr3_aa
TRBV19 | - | CASSKGSVSEQFF
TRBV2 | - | CASSGTEATPFHYF
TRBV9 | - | CASSVEPYTQYF
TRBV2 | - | CASPLGTTYNEQFF
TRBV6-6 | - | CASSPPGTGSLEQYF
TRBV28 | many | CAVRSRGGDRRDGANVLTF
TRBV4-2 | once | CASSQVVAGGVPPSTHF
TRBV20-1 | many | CSAREGTPQETQYF
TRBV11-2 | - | CASSIKQGTYNEQFF
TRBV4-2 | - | CASSSSPSSYEQYF
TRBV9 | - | CASSVEGQSNQPQHF
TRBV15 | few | CATSRVPITGGGDEKLFF
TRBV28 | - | CASSPPGLKTGETQYF
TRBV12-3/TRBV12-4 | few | CASSPRFSGMETQYF
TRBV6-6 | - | CASSYRGTGDTQYF
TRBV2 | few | CASSERPGTGKEQFF
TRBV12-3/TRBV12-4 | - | CASSLDRLHTEAFF
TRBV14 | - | CASSQDTAKNIQYF
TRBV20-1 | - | CSVRMARVDHEQYF
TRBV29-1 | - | CSVEKGRGNYGYTF
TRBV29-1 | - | CSVGSSDEQYF
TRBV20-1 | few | CSAMRQTYEQYF
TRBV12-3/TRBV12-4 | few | CASSSASAATDTQYF
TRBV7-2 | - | CASSLETPYGGRAYEQYF
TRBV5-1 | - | CASSLVKDEQYF
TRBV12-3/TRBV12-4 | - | CASSWREDSPLHF
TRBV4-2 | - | CASSPNIETGRYGYTF
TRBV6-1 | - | CASSEYVGSRDNEQFF
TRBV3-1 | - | CASSQRIGFGNEQFF
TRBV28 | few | CASSPLVGGNEQFF
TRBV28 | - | CASTPTDRPETQYF
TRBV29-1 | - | CSVEVTAGDGGSTDTQYF
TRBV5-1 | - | CASSFGASVYSGANVLTF
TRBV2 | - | CASRIGTRHGNIQYF
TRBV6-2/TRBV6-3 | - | CASRASGGTSPLHF
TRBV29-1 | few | CSVVGGGRVSYEQYF
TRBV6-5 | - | CASRYDRDSNPYEQYF
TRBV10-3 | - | CAISEENEQFF
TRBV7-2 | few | CASSTRSNTEAFF
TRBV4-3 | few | CASSFTRGTDTQYF
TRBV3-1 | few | CASSHAAGNEQFF
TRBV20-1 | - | CSAAAAKSLNTEAFF
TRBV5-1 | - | CASSLLGPHYGYTF
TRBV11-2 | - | CASGLQSLVAGDREEQFF
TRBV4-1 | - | CASSQDGAGGFRDTQYF
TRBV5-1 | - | CASSLKDGGADEQYF
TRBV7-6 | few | CASSLPGKPEAFF
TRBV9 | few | CASGITAGAQETQYF
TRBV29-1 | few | CSVEGPYEAFF
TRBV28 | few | CASSLRVAGRETQYF
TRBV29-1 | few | CSVAGQLIPGQFF
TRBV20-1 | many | CSAETSGGLYNEQFF
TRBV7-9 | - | CASSLGQGYPGYTF
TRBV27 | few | CASSLVQEGGETQYF
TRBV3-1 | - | CASSQVFHRTDLNTEAFF
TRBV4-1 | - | CASSFIAGGTSYNEQFF
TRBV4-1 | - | CASSQWTRAWETQYF